These 9 T cell receptor beta chains share one sample of origin, sequenced in a study of cytomegalovirus exposure and HLA in healthy donors. The PCR used 60 Vbeta and 13 Jbeta primers. TCRdb's table, derived via immunoSEQ multiplex PCR, lists solely in-frame clones and lacks some. The data contain roughly 150,000 clones, roughly four fifths of them singletons. Sequenced: PBMCs. Receptors were obtained from a female donor in good health and CMV-seronegative.

The rearrangement uses TRBV5-6 and TRBJ2-1, with D maybe TRBD1 (6 bases). The CDR3 length is 14 residues. With 6 bases removed from V and 2 bases from J, the gap between germline ends came to 12 bases. Germline V gives CDR1 SGHDT, CDR2 YYEEEE. The CDR3 sequence is CASTLRGTYNEQFF. The CDR3 nucleotides are TGTGCCAGCACCCTTAGGGGGACCTACAATGAGCAGTTCTTC.

In this sample, this clone turned up once. The rearrangement uses TRBV29-1 and TRBJ2-2; 9 bases align to TRBD2. The CDR3 is made up of 14 amino acids. Germline loops: CDR1 SQVTM, CDR2 ANQGSEA. V was clipped by 7 bases and J by 6 bases; unmatched bases: 9. Here the CDR3 DNA reads TGCAGCGCGCGGGGGAGCGGGGGGTCCGGGGAGCTGTTTTTT. It codes for CSARGSGGSGELFF.

V usage is TRBV28 and J usage is TRBJ2-7; maybe TRBD2 (6 bases). The ends were cut back, 6 bases at V and 6 bases at J, with 21 bases in the middle. Germline V CDR1 and CDR2: MDHEN, SYDVKM. This CDR3 is built from 15 residues. The CDR3 region has the DNA TGTGCCAGCAGCCCTGGGGGGTCCGTGTTCATCGAGCAGTACTTC. Its protein is CASSPGGSVFIEQYF.

The rearrangement uses TRBV30 and TRBJ2-7; 10 bases align to TRBD1. Per germline, CDR1 GTSNPN and CDR2 SVGIG (reference sequence). The CDR3 is 14 amino acids. Trimming at V came to 2 bases and at J to 4 bases, leaving 5 bases not matched to a gene. The CDR3 is CAWSMGQGPYEQYF. Written as DNA, the CDR3 is TGTGCCTGGAGTATGGGACAGGGGCCTTACGAGCAGTACTTC.

The V gene is TRBV30, the J gene TRBJ1-1, with 9 bases aligning to TRBD1. The germline gives CDR1 GTSNPN, CDR2 SVGIG (reference sequence). J lost 4 bases, V lost 3 bases, and 3 bases had no gene match. This CDR3 is 13 amino acids long. In DNA form, the CDR3 reads TGTGCCTGGAGGCGACAGGGGGTCACTGAAGCTTTCTTT. Translated, it gives CAWRRQGVTEAFF.

In nucleotides, the CDR3 is TGTGCCAGCAGCACCGGACAGACCTTCTATGGCTACACCTTC. This gives the protein CASSTGQTFYGYTF. The chain combines TRBV7-9 with TRBJ1-2; TRBD1 is a possible D gene (6 bases). The CDR3 contains 14 residues. Germline CDR1 and CDR2: SEHNR and FQNEAQ (reference sequence). Trimming stripped 5 bases from V and 4 bases from J, with 14 bases between.

The chain combines TRBV7-8 with TRBJ2-1; 8 nucleotides match TRBD2. This CDR3 region has 16 residues. Germline V gene lookup returns CDR1 SGHVS and CDR2 FQNEAQ. V shed 5 bases, J shed 0 bases, and the junction held 6 bases outside the gene matches. The CDR3 region has the DNA TGTGCCAGCAGCCATTTAGCGGGAACCTCCTACAATGAGCAGTTCTTC. The encoded protein is CASSHLAGTSYNEQFF.

The V gene is TRBV30, the J gene TRBJ2-3; TRBD2 matches 7 bases. The CDR3 has 15 residues. The V segment lost 0 bases and the J segment 3 bases; nucleotides outside the gene matches: 6. Germline V CDR1 and CDR2: GTSNPN, SVGIG (reference sequence). CDR3 coding DNA: TGTGCCTGGAGTGTACTGGGGGGGAAGACAGATACGCAGTATTTT. This codes for CAWSVLGGKTDTQYF.

The chain is built from TRBV5-5 and TRBJ1-2; unclear D gene. Germline V gene lookup returns CDR1 SGHKS and CDR2 YYEKEE (reference sequence). V lost 3 bases, J lost 0 bases, and 12 bases lay in between. This CDR3 has 15 residues. CDR3 bases: TGTGCCAGCAGCTGGAACAGCGGCGCTAACTATGGCTACACCTTC. Its translation is CASSWNSGANYGYTF.